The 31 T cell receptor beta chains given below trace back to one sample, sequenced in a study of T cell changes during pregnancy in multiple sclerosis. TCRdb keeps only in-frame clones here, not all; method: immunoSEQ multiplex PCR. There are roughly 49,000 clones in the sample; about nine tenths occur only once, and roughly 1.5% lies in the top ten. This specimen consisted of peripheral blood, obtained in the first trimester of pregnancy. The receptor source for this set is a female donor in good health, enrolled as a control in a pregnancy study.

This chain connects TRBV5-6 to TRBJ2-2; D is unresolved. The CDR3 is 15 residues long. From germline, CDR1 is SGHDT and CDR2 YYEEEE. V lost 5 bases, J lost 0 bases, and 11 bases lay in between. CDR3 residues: CASRPRGANTGELFF. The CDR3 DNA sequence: TGTGCCAGCAGGCCGAGAGGTGCGAACACCGGGGAGCTGTTTTTT.

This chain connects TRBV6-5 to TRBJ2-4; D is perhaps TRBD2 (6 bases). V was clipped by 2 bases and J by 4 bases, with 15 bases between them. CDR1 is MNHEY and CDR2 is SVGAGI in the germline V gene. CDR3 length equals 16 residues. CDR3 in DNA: TGTGCCAGCAGTTACGTGGGAGGAGACCTTAAAAACATTCAGTACTTC. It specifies CASSYVGGDLKNIQYF.

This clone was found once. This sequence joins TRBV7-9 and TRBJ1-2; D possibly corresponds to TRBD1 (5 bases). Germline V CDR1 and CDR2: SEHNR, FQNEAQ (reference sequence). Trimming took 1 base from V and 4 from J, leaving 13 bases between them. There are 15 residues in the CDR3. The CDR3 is CASSLGSGVSYGYTF. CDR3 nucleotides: TGTGCCAGCAGCTTAGGATCGGGGGTTAGCTATGGCTACACCTTC.

CDR3 loop: CASSQDWTSGPYNEQFF. CDR3 DNA: TGTGCCAGCAGCCAAGATTGGACTAGCGGACCCTACAATGAGCAGTTCTTC. The V and J genes are TRBV4-2 and TRBJ2-1, with 10 bases identical to TRBD2. This CDR3 is built from 17 residues. Germline V gives CDR1 LGHNA, CDR2 YNFKEQ. V shed 0 bases, J shed 2 bases, and the junction held 4 bases outside the gene matches.

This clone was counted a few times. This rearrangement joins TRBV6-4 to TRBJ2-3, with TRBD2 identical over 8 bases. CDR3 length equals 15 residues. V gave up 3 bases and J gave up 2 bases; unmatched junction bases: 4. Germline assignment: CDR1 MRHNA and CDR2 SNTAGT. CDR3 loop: CASSESSGNTDTQYF. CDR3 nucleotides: TGTGCCAGCAGTGAAAGTAGCGGGAACACAGATACGCAGTATTTT.

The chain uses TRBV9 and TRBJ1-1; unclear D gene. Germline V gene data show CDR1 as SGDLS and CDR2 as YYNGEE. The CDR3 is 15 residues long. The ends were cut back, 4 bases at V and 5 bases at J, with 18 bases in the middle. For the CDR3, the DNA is TGTGCCAGCAGCCCACCGCTCTTAGAGTGGACTGAAGCTTTCTTT. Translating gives CASSPPLLEWTEAFF.

The CDR3 bases are TGTGCCAGCTCACCCGTGGACTCCTCTGGAAACACCATATATTTT. Amino acids: CASSPVDSSGNTIYF. The chain couples TRBV18 to TRBJ1-3; D unclear. CDR1 is KGHSH, CDR2 LQKENI, per germline. The CDR3 totals 15 residues. Between the trimmed V and J ends, which lost 3 bases and 0 bases, there was a span of 9 bases.

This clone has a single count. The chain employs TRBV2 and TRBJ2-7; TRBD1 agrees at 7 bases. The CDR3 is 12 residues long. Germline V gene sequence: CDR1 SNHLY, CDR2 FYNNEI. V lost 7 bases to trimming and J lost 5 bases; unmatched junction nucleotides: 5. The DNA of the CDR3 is TGTGCCAGCATCGAGACAGGGAACGAGCAGTACTTC. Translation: CASIETGNEQYF.

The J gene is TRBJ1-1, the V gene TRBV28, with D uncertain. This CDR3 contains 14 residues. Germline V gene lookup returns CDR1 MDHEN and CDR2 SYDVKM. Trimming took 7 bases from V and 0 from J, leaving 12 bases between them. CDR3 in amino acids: CASTFRILNTEAFF. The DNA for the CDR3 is TGTGCCAGCACATTCAGGATCTTGAACACTGAAGCTTTCTTT.

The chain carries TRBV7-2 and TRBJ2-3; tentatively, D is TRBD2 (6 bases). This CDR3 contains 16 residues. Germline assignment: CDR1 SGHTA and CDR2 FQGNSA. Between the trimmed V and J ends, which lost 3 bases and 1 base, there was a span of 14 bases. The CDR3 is CASSFQAGGGTDTQYF. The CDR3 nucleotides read TGTGCCAGCAGCTTTCAAGCGGGCGGGGGCACAGATACGCAGTATTTT.

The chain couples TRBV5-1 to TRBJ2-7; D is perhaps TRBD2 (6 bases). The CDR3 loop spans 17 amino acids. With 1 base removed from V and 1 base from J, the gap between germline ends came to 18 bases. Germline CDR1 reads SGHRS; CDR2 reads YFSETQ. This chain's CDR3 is CASSLTLPGTVSYEQYF. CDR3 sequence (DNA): TGCGCCAGCAGCTTGACCTTACCCGGGACTGTTTCCTACGAGCAGTACTTC.

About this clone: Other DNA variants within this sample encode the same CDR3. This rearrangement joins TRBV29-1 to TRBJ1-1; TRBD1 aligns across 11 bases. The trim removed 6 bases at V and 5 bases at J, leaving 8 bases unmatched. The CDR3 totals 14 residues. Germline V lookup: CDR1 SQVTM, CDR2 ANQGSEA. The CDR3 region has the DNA TGCAGCGTCCAAGGACAGGGGGCAAGGACTGAAGCTTTCTTT. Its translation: CSVQGQGARTEAFF.

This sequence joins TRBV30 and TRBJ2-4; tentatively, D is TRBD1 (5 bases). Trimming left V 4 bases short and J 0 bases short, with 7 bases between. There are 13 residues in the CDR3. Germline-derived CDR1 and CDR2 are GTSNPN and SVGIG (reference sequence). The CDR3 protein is CAWKGLAKNIQYF. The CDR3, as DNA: TGTGCCTGGAAGGGGCTAGCCAAAAACATTCAGTACTTC.

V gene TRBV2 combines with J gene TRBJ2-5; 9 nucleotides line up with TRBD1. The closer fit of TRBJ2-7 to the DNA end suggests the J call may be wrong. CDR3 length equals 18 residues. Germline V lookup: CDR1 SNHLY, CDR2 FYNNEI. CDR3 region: CASRAGTGRAKGVYEQYF. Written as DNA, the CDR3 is TGTGCCAGCAGGGCCGGGACAGGGCGAGCAAAGGGCGTCTACGAGCAGTACTTC.

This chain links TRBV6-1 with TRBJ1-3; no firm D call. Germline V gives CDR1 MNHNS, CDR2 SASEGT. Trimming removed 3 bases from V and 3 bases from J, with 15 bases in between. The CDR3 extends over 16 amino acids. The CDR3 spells CASSERTSLSGNTIYF. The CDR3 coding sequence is TGTGCCAGCAGTGAGAGAACCTCCCTGAGTGGAAACACCATATATTTT.

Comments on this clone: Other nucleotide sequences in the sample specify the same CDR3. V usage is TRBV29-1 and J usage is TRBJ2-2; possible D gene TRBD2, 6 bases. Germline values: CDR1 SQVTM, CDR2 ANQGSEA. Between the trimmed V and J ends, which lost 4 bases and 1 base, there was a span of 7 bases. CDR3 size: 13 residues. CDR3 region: CSVGGGNTGELFF. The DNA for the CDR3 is TGCAGCGTTGGGGGAGGGAACACCGGGGAGCTGTTTTTT.

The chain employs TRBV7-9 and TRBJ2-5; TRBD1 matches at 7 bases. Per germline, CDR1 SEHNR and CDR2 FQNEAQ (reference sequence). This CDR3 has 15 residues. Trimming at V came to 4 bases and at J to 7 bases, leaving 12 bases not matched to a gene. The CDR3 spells CASSSRDRRPGTQYF. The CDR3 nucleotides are TGTGCCAGCAGCTCCCGGGACAGAAGGCCAGGGACCCAGTACTTC. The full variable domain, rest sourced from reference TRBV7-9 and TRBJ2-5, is DTGVSQNPRHKITKRGQNVTFRCDPISEHNRLYWYRQTLGQGPEFLTYFQNEAQLEKSRLLSDRFSAERPKGSFSTLEIQRTEQGDSAMYLCASSSRDRRPGTQYFGPGTRLLVL.

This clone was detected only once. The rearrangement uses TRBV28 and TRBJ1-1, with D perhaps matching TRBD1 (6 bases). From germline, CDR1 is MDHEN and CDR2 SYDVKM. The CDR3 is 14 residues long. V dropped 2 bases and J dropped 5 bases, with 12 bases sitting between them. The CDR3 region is CASSLQGGKTEAFF. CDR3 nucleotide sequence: TGTGCCAGCAGTTTACAAGGGGGAAAAACTGAAGCTTTCTTT. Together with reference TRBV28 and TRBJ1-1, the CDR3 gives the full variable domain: DVKVTQSSRYLVKRTGEKVFLECVQDMDHENMFWYRQDPGLGLRLIYFSYDVKMKEKGDIPEGYSVSREKKERFSLILESASTNQTSMYLCASSLQGGKTEAFFGQGTRLTVV.

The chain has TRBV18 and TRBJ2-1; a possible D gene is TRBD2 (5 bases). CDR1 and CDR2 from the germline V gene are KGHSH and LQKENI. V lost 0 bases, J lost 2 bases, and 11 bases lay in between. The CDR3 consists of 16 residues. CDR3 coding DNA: TGTGCCAGCTCACCACCGGAGGCAGTAACCTACAATGAGCAGTTCTTC. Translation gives CASSPPEAVTYNEQFF.

The CDR3 spells CASSLGDSPLHF. The CDR3 DNA sequence: TGCGCCAGCAGCTTGGGCGATTCACCCCTCCACTTT. This sequence joins TRBV5-1 and TRBJ1-6; D unclear. CDR1 SGHRS and CDR2 YFSETQ come from the germline V gene. This CDR3 spans 12 amino acids. Trimming took 0 bases from V and 8 from J, leaving 3 bases between them.

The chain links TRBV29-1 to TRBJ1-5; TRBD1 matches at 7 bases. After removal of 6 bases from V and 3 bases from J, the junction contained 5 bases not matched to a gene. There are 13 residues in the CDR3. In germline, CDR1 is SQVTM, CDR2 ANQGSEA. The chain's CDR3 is CSVGGQNNQPQHF. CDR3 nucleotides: TGCAGCGTAGGGGGACAGAACAATCAGCCCCAGCATTTT.

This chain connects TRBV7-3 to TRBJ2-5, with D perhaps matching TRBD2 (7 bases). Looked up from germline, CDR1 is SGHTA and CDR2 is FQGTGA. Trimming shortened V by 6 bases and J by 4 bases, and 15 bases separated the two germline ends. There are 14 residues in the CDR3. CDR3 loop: CASSSGAGVETQYF. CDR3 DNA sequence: TGTGCCAGCAGTTCGGGGGCGGGAGTAGAGACCCAGTACTTC.

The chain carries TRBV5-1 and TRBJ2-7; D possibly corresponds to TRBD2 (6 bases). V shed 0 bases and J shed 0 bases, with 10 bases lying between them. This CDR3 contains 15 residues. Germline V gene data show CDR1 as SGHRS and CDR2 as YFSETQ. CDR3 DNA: TGCGCCAGCAGCTTGGGACAGACTAGCTCCTACGAGCAGTACTTC. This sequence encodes CASSLGQTSSYEQYF.

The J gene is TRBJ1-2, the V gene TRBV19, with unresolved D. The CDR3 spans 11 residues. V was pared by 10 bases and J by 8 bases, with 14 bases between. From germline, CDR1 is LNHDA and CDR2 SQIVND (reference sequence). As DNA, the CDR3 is TGTGCCATCGGACCCGCGGGGGGCTACACCTTC. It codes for CAIGPAGGYTF. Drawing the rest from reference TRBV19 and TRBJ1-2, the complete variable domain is DGGITQSPKYLFRKEGQNVTLSCEQNLNHDAMYWYRQDPGQGLRLIYYSQIVNDFQKGDIAEGYSVSREKKESFPLTVTSAQKNPTAFYLCAIGPAGGYTFGSGTRLTVV.

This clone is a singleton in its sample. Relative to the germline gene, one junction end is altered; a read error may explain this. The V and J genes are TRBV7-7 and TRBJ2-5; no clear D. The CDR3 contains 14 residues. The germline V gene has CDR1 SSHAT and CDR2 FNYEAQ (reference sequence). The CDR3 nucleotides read TGTGCTAGCAGCTTAGATCCGGGTTTGGAGACCCAGTACTTC. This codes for CASSLDPGLETQYF.

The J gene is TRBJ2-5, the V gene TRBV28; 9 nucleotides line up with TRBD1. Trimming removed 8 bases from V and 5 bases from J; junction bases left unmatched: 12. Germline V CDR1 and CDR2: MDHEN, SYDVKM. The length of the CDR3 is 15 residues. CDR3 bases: TGTGCCAGCGATCGCAGGACAGGGGCTGGTGAGACCCAGTACTTC. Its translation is CASDRRTGAGETQYF.

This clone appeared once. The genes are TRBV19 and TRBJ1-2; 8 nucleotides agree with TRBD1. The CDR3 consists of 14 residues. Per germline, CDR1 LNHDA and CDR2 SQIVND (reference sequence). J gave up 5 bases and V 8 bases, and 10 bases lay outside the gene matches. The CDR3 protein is CASSPADRAYGYTF. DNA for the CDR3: TGTGCCAGTTCCCCGGCGGACAGGGCTTATGGCTACACCTTC.

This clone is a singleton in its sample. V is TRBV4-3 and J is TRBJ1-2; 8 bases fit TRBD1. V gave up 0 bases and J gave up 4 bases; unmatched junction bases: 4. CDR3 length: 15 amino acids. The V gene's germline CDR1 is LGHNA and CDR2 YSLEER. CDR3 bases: TGCGCCAGCAGCCAAGATCGGGGGACAGGCTATGGCTACACCTTC. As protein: CASSQDRGTGYGYTF.

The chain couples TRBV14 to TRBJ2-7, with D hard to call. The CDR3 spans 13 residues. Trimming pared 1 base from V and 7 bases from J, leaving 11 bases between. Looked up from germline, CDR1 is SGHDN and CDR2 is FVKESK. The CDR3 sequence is CASSQGGRREQYF. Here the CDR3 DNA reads TGTGCCAGCAGCCAAGGCGGCAGAAGGGAGCAGTACTTC.

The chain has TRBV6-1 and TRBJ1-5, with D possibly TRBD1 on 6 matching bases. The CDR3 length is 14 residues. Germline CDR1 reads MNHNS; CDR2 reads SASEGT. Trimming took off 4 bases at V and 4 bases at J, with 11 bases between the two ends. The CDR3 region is CASSGGGVNQPQHF. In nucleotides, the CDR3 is TGTGCCAGCAGTGGAGGGGGGGTAAATCAGCCCCAGCATTTT.

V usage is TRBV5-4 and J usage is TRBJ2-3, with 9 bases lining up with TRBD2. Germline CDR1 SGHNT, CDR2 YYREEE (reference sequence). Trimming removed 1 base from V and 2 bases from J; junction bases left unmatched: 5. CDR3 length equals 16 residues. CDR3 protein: CASSLLAGVNTDTQYF. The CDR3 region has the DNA TGTGCCAGCAGCTTGTTAGCGGGAGTCAACACAGATACGCAGTATTTT.